This passage covers 15 T cell receptor beta chains from one sample sequenced in a study of T cells in Graves' hyperthyroidism and ophthalmopathy. Using RNA transcripts as the source, TCR beta CDR3 regions were amplified. The HTBI set primed first-round TCR CDR3 RT-PCR. TCRdb re-derived calls from the multiplex PCR reads in MiXCR, one entry per CDR3 protein. This table holds around 400,000 distinct CDR3 sequences, 15% to 17% found once. Sequencing input: blood. The receptors were gathered from a woman under 30 with Graves' hyperthyroidism that later progressed to Graves' ophthalmopathy.

The gene calls are TRBV13 and TRBJ2-1, with 11 bases that match TRBD2. Losses at the gene ends were 3 bases for V and 7 bases for J; bases not matched to a gene: 5. The CDR3 covers 15 residues. The germline CDR1 and CDR2 sequences are PRHDT and FYEKMQ (reference sequence). CDR3 sequence: CASSFSPSGRNEQFF. DNA for the CDR3: TGTGCCAGCAGCTTTTCTCCTAGCGGGAGGAATGAGCAGTTCTTC.

This clonotype has a count of ten or more. The V call is TRBV7-9, the J call TRBJ2-7, with 9 bases matching TRBD1. V lost 3 bases and J lost 2; bases outside the gene matches: 8. Germline CDR1 SEHNR, CDR2 FQNEAQ (reference sequence). This CDR3 is 16 amino acids long. CDR3 amino acids: CASSLVHRGPPYEQYF. DNA of the CDR3: TGTGCCAGCAGCTTGGTTCACAGGGGGCCCCCCTACGAGCAGTACTTC.

There are many counts of this clonotype. The chain uses TRBV12-3 or TRBV12-4 and TRBJ2-5; TRBD1 matches 7 bases. The CDR3 extends over 14 amino acids. Trimming removed 1 base from V and 5 bases from J; junction bases left unmatched: 4. CDR3 protein: CASSLEGAGETQYF. CDR3 in DNA: TGTGCCAGCAGTTTAGAGGGGGCCGGGGAGACCCAGTACTTC.

In the case of this clonotype: A much larger clone sits a single nucleotide away, making a read error possible. The CDR3 here is CKVGGGGYEQHF. The CDR3 nucleotides read TGTAAGGTAGGCGGCGGGGGCTACGAGCAGCACTTC. The chain recombines TRBV28 with TRBJ2-7, with D perhaps matching TRBD2 (7 bases). Germline lookup yields CDR1 MDHEN and CDR2 SYDVKM. The CDR3 consists of 12 residues. Looking up the rest from reference TRBV28 and TRBJ2-7 gives the full variable domain: DVKVTQSSRYLVKRTGEKVFLECVQDMDHENMFWYRQDPGLGLRLIYFSYDVKMKEKGDIPEGYSVSREKKERFSLILESASTNQTSMYLCKVGGGGYEQHFGPGTRLTVT.

Ten or more counts support this clonotype. The chain is built from TRBV2 and TRBJ2-7; weak D call: TRBD2 (6 bases). This CDR3 has 19 residues. Trimming left V 1 base short and J 2 bases short, with 24 bases between. Per the germline V gene, CDR1 is SNHLY and CDR2 is FYNNEI. CDR3 loop: CASSEGGTEGTDDPYEQYF. CDR3 bases: TGTGCCAGCAGTGAAGGGGGGACGGAGGGGACGGACGACCCCTACGAGCAGTACTTC.

This clonotype turned up a few times. V usage is TRBV10-1 and J usage is TRBJ1-1; D perhaps matches TRBD1 (5 bases). The V gene lost 0 bases and the J gene lost 1 base, with 12 bases spanning the gap. CDR3 length: 16 residues. Germline-derived CDR1 and CDR2 are WNHNN and SYGVQD (reference sequence). The DNA for the CDR3 is TGCGCCAGCAGTGAGTCGATAAAGAGGGGGAACACTGAAGCTTTCTTT. Protein: CASSESIKRGNTEAFF.

This clonotype was counted many times. The V and J genes are TRBV5-1 and TRBJ2-7; D may correspond to TRBD1 or TRBD2 (5 bases each). The CDR3 length is 16 residues. V was clipped by 1 base and J by 2 bases, with 16 bases between them. CDR1 is SGHRS and CDR2 is YFSETQ in the germline V gene. The CDR3 region has the DNA TGCGCCAGCAGCTTGCAAGTGTTGCAGGGACCCTACGAGCAGTACTTC. Amino acids: CASSLQVLQGPYEQYF.

This clonotype was counted at least ten times. The chain combines TRBV7-8 with TRBJ2-1; no clear D. The length of the CDR3 is 12 residues. Germline CDR1 is SGHVS and CDR2 is FQNEAQ. With 2 bases removed from V and 7 bases from J, the gap between germline ends came to 6 bases. The CDR3 DNA reads TGTGCCAGCAGCTTATTGAGTAATGAGCAGTTCTTC. Its translation is CASSLLSNEQFF. Full variable domain (missing parts from reference TRBV7-8 and TRBJ2-1): GAGVSQSPRYKVAKRGQDVALRCDPISGHVSLFWYQQALGQGPEFLTYFQNEAQLDKSGLPSDRFFAERPEGSVSTLKIQRTQQEDSAVYLCASSLLSNEQFFGPGTRLTVL.

This clonotype was recorded at least ten times. This chain connects TRBV28 to TRBJ2-5; 9 nucleotides match TRBD1. Germline V CDR1 and CDR2: MDHEN, SYDVKM. The CDR3 totals 15 residues. With V trimmed by 6 bases and J by 2 bases, 7 bases remained unmatched. This chain's CDR3 is CASSDGTGIQETQYF. The CDR3 nucleotides read TGTGCCAGCAGCGACGGGACAGGGATACAAGAGACCCAGTACTTC.

This clonotype has at least ten counts. This chain joins TRBV28 and TRBJ1-1; 7 bases line up with TRBD1. With 6 bases clipped from V and 1 base from J, the junction kept 14 bases outside the gene matches. This CDR3 contains 17 residues. Per germline, CDR1 MDHEN and CDR2 SYDVKM. The CDR3 DNA follows: TGTGCCAGCAGCCCCGTCACAACAGGGGCCTGGAACACTGAAGCTTTCTTT. Protein sequence: CASSPVTTGAWNTEAFF.

This clonotype was seen at least ten times. The chain links TRBV2 to TRBJ2-5, with 10 bases aligning to TRBD1. Trimming removed 4 bases from V and 5 bases from J; junction bases left unmatched: 10. CDR1 is SNHLY and CDR2 is FYNNEI in the germline V gene. The CDR3 is 16 residues long. Written as DNA, the CDR3 is TGTGCCAGCAGTGGGGCCGGGACAGGGGTCTACGAGACCCAGTACTTC. Its translation: CASSGAGTGVYETQYF.

The table lists this clonotype with many counts. This chain uses TRBV2 with TRBJ2-1; D possibly corresponds to TRBD2 (6 bases). Germline loops: CDR1 SNHLY, CDR2 FYNNEI. This CDR3 has 15 amino acids. Trimming removed 6 bases at V and 2 bases at J, with 14 bases between. The DNA of the CDR3 is TGTGCCAGCAGCCAAGCGGGTGTTGCCTACAATGAGCAGTTCTTC. Translating it yields CASSQAGVAYNEQFF. The entire variable domain, with the rest obtained from reference TRBV2 and TRBJ2-1, is as follows: EPEVTQTPSHQVTQMGQEVILRCVPISNHLYFYWYRQILGQKVEFLVSFYNNEISEKSEIFDDQFSVERPDGSNFTLKIRSTKLEDSAMYFCASSQAGVAYNEQFFGPGTRLTVL.

The chain couples TRBV7-9 to TRBJ2-5; the match to TRBD1 covers 9 bases. Germline V gene data show CDR1 as SEHNR and CDR2 as FQNEAQ (reference sequence). The CDR3 has 15 residues. V dropped 5 bases and J dropped 5; count of bases not matched to a gene: 9. Here the CDR3 DNA reads TGTGCCAGCAGCCTTACCTTTGACAGGGGGGAGACCCAGTACTTC. It encodes CASSLTFDRGETQYF.

J is TRBJ2-6 and V is TRBV18; TRBD1 aligns across 8 bases. The CDR3 is made up of 17 amino acids. Looked up from germline, CDR1 is KGHSH and CDR2 is LQKENI. Trimming took 1 base from V and 3 from J; bases not matched to a gene: 5. CDR3 in amino acids: CASSPLPGGSGANVLTF. The CDR3 DNA follows: TGTGCCAGCTCACCACTTCCAGGGGGCAGTGGGGCCAACGTCCTGACTTTC.

Concerning this clonotype: A much larger clone is a single base away; this may be a read error. This chain connects TRBV28 to TRBJ2-1; D possibly corresponds to TRBD2 (6 bases). CDR1 and CDR2 from the germline V gene are MDHEN and SYDVKM. The V gene lost 2 bases and the J gene lost 8 bases, with 19 bases spanning the gap. CDR3 size: 16 residues. CDR3 sequence (DNA): TGTGCCAGCAGTTTAGCTCGTGCGGGAAGCGGCGATGAGCAGTTCTTC. Translated: CASSLARAGSGDEQFF.